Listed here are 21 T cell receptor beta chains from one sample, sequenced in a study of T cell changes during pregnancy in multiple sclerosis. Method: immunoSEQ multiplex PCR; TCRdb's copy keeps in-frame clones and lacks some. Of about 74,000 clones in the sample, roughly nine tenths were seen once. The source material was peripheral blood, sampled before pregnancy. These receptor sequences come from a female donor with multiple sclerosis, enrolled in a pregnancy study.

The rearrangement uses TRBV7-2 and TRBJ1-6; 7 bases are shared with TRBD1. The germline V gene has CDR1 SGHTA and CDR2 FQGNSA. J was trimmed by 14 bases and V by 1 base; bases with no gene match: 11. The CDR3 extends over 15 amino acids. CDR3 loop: CASSLEPGGQIALHF. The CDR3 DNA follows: TGTGCCAGCAGCTTAGAACCAGGGGGACAAATCGCCCTCCACTTT.

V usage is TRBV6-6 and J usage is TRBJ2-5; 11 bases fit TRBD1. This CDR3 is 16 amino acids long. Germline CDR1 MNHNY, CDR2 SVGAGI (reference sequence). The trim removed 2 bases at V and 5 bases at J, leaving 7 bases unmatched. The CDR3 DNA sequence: TGTGCCAGCAGTTACGGACAGGGGGCTTTAGGGGAGACCCAGTACTTC. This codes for CASSYGQGALGETQYF.

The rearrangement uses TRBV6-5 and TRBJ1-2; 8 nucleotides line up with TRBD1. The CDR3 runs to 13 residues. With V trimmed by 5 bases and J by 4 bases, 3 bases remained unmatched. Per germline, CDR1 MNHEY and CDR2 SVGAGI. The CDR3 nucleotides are TGTGCCAGCAGTCGCGGACAGGGCTATGGCTACACCTTC. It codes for CASSRGQGYGYTF.

The DNA for the CDR3 is TGTGCCAGTAGGGGACAGAGACAGCCCCAGCATTTT. Translation: CASRGQRQPQHF. The chain is built from TRBV19 and TRBJ1-5; 7 positions match TRBD1. Germline trimming cut 6 bases from V and 7 bases from J; bases unmatched to any gene: 3. This CDR3 has 12 amino acids. Germline V gene lookup returns CDR1 LNHDA and CDR2 SQIVND (reference sequence).

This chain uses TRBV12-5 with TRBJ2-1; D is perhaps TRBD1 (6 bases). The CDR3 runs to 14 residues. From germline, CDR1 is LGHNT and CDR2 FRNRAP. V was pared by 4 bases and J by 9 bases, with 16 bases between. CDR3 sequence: CASGWTVGKGEQFF. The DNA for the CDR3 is TGTGCTAGTGGTTGGACAGTGGGGAAAGGTGAGCAGTTCTTC.

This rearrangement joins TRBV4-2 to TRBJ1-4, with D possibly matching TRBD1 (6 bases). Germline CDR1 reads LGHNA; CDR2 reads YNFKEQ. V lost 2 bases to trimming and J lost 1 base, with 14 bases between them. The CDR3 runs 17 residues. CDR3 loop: CASSQPQGGETNEKLFF. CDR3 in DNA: TGTGCCAGCAGCCAACCACAGGGTGGGGAAACTAATGAAAAACTGTTTTTT.

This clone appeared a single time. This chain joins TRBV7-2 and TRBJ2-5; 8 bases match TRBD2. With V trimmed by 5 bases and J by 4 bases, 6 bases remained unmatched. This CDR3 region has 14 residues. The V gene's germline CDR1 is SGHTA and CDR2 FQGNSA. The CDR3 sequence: CASSPTGGVETQYF. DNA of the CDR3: TGTGCCAGCAGCCCCACGGGGGGGGTAGAGACCCAGTACTTC. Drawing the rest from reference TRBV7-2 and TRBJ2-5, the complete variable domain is GAGVSQSPSNKVTEKGKDVELRCDPISGHTALYWYRQSLGQGLEFLIYFQGNSAPDKSGLPSDRFSAERTGGSVSTLTIQRTQQEDSAVYLCASSPTGGVETQYFGPGTRLLVL.

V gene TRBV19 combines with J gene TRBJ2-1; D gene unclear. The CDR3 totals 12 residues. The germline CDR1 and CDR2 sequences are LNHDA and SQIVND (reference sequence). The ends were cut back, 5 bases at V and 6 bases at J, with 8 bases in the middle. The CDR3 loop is CASSAETNEQFF. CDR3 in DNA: TGTGCCAGTAGTGCAGAAACCAATGAGCAGTTCTTC.

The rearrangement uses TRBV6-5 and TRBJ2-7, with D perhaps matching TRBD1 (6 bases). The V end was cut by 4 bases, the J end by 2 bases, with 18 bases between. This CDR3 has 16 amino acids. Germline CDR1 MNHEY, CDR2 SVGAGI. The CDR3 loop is CASSLYRTAPTYEQYF. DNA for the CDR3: TGTGCCAGCAGTTTATATAGGACAGCACCTACCTACGAGCAGTACTTC.

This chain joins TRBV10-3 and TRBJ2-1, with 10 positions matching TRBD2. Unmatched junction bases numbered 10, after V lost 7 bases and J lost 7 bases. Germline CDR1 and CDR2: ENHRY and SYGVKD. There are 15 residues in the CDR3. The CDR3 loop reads CAIMELAGDGNEQFF. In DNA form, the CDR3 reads TGTGCCATCATGGAGCTAGCGGGAGACGGGAATGAGCAGTTCTTC.

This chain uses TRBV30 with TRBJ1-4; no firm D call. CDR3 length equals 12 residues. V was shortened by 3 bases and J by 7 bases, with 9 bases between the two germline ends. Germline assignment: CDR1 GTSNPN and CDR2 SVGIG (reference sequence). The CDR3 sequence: CAWSPRGEKLFF. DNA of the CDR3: TGTGCCTGGAGCCCCCGCGGTGAAAAACTGTTTTTT.

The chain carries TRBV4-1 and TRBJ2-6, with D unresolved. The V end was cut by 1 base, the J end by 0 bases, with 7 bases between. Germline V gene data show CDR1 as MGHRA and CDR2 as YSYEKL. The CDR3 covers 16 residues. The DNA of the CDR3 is TGCGCCAGCAGCCAAGGAGGCATCTCTGGGGCCAACGTCCTGACTTTC. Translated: CASSQGGISGANVLTF.

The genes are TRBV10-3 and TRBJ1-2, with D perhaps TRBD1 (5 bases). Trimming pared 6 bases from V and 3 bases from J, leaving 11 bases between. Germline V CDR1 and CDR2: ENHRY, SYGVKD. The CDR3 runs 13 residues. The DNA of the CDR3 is TGTGCCATCAGCGGCCGGGGGGACTATGGCTACACCTTC. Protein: CAISGRGDYGYTF.

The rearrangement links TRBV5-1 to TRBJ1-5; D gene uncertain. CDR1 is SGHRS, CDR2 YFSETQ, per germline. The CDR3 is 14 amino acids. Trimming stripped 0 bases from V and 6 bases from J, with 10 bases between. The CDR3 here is CASSLGGRGQPQHF. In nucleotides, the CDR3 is TGCGCCAGCAGCTTGGGAGGAAGAGGTCAGCCCCAGCATTTT.

This CDR3 reads CASSLDLSTGELFF. CDR3 nucleotides: TGTGCCAGCAGCTTAGACTTAAGCACCGGGGAGCTGTTTTTT. The rearrangement joins TRBV7-9 to TRBJ2-2, with D unresolved. The V gene lost 1 base and the J gene lost 4 bases, with 7 bases spanning the gap. This CDR3 is 14 amino acids long. Germline V gene sequence: CDR1 SEHNR, CDR2 FQNEAQ (reference sequence). The variable domain in full, with the rest retrieved from reference TRBV7-9 and TRBJ2-2, is DTGVSQNPRHKITKRGQNVTFRCDPISEHNRLYWYRQTLGQGPEFLTYFQNEAQLEKSRLLSDRFSAERPKGSFSTLEIQRTEQGDSAMYLCASSLDLSTGELFFGEGSRLTVL.

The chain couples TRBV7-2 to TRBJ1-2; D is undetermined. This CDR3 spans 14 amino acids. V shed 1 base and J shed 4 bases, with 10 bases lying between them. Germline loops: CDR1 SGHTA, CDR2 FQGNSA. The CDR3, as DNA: TGTGCCAGCAGCTTAGAACGGGAGGGCTATGGCTACACCTTC. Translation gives CASSLEREGYGYTF.

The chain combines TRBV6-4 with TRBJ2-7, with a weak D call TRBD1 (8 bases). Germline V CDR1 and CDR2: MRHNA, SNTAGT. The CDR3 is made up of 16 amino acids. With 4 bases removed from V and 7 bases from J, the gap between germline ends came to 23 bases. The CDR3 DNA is TGTGCCAGCAGTGCGGACAGGGACTATTACGAAGGTGAGCAGTACTTC. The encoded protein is CASSADRDYYEGEQYF.

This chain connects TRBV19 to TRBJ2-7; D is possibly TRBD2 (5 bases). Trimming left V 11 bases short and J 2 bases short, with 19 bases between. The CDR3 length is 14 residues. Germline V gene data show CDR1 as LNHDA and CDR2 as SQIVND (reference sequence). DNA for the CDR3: TGTGCCTCCTCGCCGGGATTGGGGACCTACGAGCAGTACTTC. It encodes CASSPGLGTYEQYF.

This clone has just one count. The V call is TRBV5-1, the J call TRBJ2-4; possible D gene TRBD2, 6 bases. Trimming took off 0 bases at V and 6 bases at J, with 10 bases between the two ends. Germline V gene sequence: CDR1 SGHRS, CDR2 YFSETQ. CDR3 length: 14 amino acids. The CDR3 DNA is TGCGCCAGCAGCTTGGGACTGGAGGGAAACATTCAGTACTTC. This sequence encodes CASSLGLEGNIQYF.

CDR3 coding DNA: TGTGCCAGCAGCTTGCTGACAGCCGGTTACAATGAGCAGTTCTTC. The encoded protein is CASSLLTAGYNEQFF. The chain couples TRBV5-6 to TRBJ2-1, with D possibly being TRBD1 (5 bases). V lost 1 base, J lost 4 bases, and 12 bases lay in between. This CDR3 has 15 residues. Germline V lookup: CDR1 SGHDT, CDR2 YYEEEE.

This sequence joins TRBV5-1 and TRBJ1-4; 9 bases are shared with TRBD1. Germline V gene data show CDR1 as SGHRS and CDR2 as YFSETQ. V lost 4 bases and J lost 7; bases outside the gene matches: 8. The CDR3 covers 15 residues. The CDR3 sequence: CASSPQPGQGEKLFF. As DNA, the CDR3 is TGCGCCAGCAGCCCGCAACCGGGACAGGGTGAAAAACTGTTTTTT.